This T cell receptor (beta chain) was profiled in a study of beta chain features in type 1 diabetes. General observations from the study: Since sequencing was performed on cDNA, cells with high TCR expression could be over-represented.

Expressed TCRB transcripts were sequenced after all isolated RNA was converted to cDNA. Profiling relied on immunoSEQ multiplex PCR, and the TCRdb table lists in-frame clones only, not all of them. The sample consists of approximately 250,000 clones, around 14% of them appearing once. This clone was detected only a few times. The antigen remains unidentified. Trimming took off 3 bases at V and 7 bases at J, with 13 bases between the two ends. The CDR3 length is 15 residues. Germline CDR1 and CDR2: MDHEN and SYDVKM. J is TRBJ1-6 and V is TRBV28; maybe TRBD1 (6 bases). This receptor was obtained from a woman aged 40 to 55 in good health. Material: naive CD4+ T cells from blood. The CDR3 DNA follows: TGTGCCAGCAGTTTCGCTCAGCAGGGGAATTCACCCCTCCACTTT. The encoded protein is CASSFAQQGNSPLHF.